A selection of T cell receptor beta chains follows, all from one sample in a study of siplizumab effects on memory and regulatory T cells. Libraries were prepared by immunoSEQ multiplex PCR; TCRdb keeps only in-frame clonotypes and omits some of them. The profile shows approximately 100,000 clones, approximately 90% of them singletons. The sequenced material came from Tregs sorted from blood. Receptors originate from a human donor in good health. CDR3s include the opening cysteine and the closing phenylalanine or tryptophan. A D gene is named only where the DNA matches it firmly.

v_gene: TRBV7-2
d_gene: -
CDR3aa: CASSLVANTGELFF

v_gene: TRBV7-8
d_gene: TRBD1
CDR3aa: CASSLDRGGTQYF

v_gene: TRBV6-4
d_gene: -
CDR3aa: CASSDWDTEAFF

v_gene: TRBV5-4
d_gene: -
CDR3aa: CASSLERTTNYGYTF

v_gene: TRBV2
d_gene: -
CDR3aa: CASSDPFGDTEAFF

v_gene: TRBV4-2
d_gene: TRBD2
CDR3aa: CASSPVAGGPFYEQFF

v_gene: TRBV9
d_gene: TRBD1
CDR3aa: CASSRGTGEKLFF

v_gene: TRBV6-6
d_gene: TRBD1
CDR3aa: CASAIGQGGYEQYF

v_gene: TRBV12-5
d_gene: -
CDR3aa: CASGGRGRSSYNEQFF

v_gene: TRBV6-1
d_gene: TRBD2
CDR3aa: CASRGLAGRTDTQYF

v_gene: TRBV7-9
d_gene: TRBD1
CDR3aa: CASSSGQGLKSPLHF

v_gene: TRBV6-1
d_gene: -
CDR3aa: CASSGTGTAYGYTF

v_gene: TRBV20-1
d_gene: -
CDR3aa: CSALTRIEQFF

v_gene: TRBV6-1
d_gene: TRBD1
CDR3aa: CASNLGQVNQPQHF

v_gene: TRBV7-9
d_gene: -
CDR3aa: CASSLEVSEAFF

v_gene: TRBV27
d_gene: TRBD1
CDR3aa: CASSTAAGGFYNEQFF

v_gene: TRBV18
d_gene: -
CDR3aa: CASSPGGEQYF

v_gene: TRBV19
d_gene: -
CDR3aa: CASSNGPTDTQYF